These 11 T cell receptor beta chains were all obtained from the same sample, sequenced in a study of tumor and adjacent non-tumor tissue in lung cancer. TCRbeta libraries were built with three rounds of nested PCR, modified from ARM-PCR. TCRdb ran MiXCR on the multiplex PCR reads and lists one entry per CDR3 protein. This sample yields some 70,000 distinct CDR3 sequences, of which about two thirds are seen a single time; around a quarter belongs to the top ten. No cell sorting was done before RNA was extracted from the tissue. More than 3 cm separated this lung sample from the edge of the tumor. Sequencing was performed on distant non-tumor lung tissue. These receptors were taken from a woman aged 50 to 60 with non-small cell lung cancer.

In the case of this clonotype: A much larger clone differs from this one at a single base, so this may be a read error. The V call is TRBV20-1, the J call TRBJ2-1, with D unresolved. This CDR3 region has 13 residues. The germline V gene has CDR1 DFQATT and CDR2 SNEGSKA (reference sequence). The DNA of the CDR3 is TGCAGTGTTAGAGAGGCAGCGTACAATGAGCAGTTCTTC. Amino acids: CSVREAAYNEQFF.

Worth noting for this clonotype: At one of its ends the junction is not consistent with the germline gene, which may arise from a read error. This rearrangement joins TRBV5-1 to TRBJ1-1; D is perhaps TRBD1 (5 bases). The length of the CDR3 is 16 residues. Germline V gene sequence: CDR1 SGHRS, CDR2 YFSETQ. CDR3 residues: CASSIGTTILEGEASF. The CDR3 DNA is TGCGCCAGCAGCATAGGGACCACCATATTAGAGGGTGAAGCTTCCTTT. The full variable domain, completed using reference TRBV5-1 and TRBJ1-1, is KAGVTQTPRYLIKTRGQQVTLSCSPISGHRSVSWYQQTPGQGLQFLFEYFSETQRNKGNFPGRFSGRQFSNSRSEMNVSTLELGDSALYLCASSIGTTILEGEASFGQGTRLTVV.

This clonotype was observed a few times. A much larger clone sits a single nucleotide away, making a read error possible. The chain carries TRBV20-1 and TRBJ2-7, with TRBD1 matching over 7 bases. The junction had 7 bases not matched to a gene; V was cut back by 8 bases and J by 0 bases. The CDR3 is 13 residues long. The germline V gene has CDR1 DFQATT and CDR2 SNEGSKA (reference sequence). As DNA, the CDR3 is TGCAGTCCCAGCCGGGACAGCTCCTACGAGCAGTACTTC. This translates into CSPSRDSSYEQYF.

The chain recombines TRBV29-1 with TRBJ1-5, with 9 bases that match TRBD1. Looked up from germline, CDR1 is SQVTM and CDR2 is ANQGSEA. This CDR3 region has 14 residues. Germline trimming cut 6 bases from V and 13 bases from J; bases unmatched to any gene: 16. Here the CDR3 DNA reads TGCAGCGTAGCGGACAGGGGAGGGTTTAATGTACAGCATTTT. This codes for CSVADRGGFNVQHF.

As for this clonotype: A much larger clone differs by one base, so this may be a read error. The chain has TRBV6-2 or TRBV6-3 and TRBJ2-2; D unresolved. The V gene's germline CDR1 is MNHEY and CDR2 SVGEGT. This CDR3 has 14 amino acids. The V end was cut by 11 bases, the J end by 4 bases, with 17 bases between. For the CDR3, the DNA is TGTGCCTGCTCCCGGCCCTCGGGCACCGGGGAGCTGTTTTTT. Translated, it gives CACSRPSGTGELFF.

The sample holds one count of this clonotype. As the CDR3 is not closed by the conserved phenylalanine or tryptophan, this likely results from a read error. This chain joins TRBV6-6 and TRBJ1-5, with TRBD1 matching over 9 bases. There are 15 residues in the CDR3. Germline V lookup: CDR1 MNHNY, CDR2 SVGAGI (reference sequence). The CDR3 DNA reads as TGTGCCAGTAGTTACTCGAGCAGGGACAGGGAGCCCCAGCATTGT. This translates into CASSYSSRDREPQHC.

This clonotype came up once. V and J are TRBV20-1 and TRBJ2-2, with D tentatively TRBD1 (6 bases). Germline lookup yields CDR1 DFQATT and CDR2 SNEGSKA (reference sequence). V lost 2 bases and J 8 bases, leaving 18 bases between the germline ends. This CDR3 spans 15 amino acids. CDR3 bases: TGCAGTGCTAGATCCTCGACAGGCAGCGCAGGGGAGCTGTTTTTT. This sequence encodes CSARSSTGSAGELFF.

The chain has TRBV11-1 and TRBJ2-3, with no clear D. The CDR3 totals 16 residues. Germline V CDR1 and CDR2: SGHAT, FQDESV (reference sequence). The V and J ends lost 1 base and 0 bases respectively, with 11 bases between them. The DNA for the CDR3 is TGTGCCAGCAGCTTAGGCGTGGGATCTAGCACAGATACGCAGTATTTT. This codes for CASSLGVGSSTDTQYF.

For this clonotype: A clone one base away is much larger, so this may be a read error. The chain links TRBV6-2 or TRBV6-3 to TRBJ1-2; 7 bases map to TRBD1. The CDR3 extends over 15 amino acids. CDR1 MNHEY and CDR2 SVGEGT come from the germline V gene. The CDR3 is CASSSPQGPVYDYTF. As DNA, the CDR3 is TGTGCCAGCAGTTCCCCACAGGGGCCCGTCTATGACTACACCTTC.

Worth noting for this clonotype: One end of the junction is discordant with germline, which a read error may explain. The chain recombines TRBV11-1 with TRBJ2-7; D might be TRBD1 (5 bases). The CDR3 loop spans 12 amino acids. Germline V gene lookup returns CDR1 SGHAT and CDR2 FQDESV (reference sequence). CDR3 sequence reads: CVSSPRVYEQYF. The CDR3 DNA sequence: TGTGTCAGCAGCCCCAGGGTCTACGAGCAGTACTTC.

To note about this clonotype: This could be a read error, since a much larger clone is one nucleotide away. This rearrangement joins TRBV10-3 to TRBJ2-7; D perhaps matches TRBD2 (6 bases). CDR1 is ENHRY and CDR2 is SYGVKD in the germline V gene. The CDR3 extends over 14 amino acids. Deletions cut 1 base from V and 7 bases from J, with 14 bases between. CDR3 protein: CAISELVGGEEQYF. The DNA for the CDR3 is TGTGCCATCAGTGAGTTAGTGGGAGGTGAAGAGCAGTACTTC.